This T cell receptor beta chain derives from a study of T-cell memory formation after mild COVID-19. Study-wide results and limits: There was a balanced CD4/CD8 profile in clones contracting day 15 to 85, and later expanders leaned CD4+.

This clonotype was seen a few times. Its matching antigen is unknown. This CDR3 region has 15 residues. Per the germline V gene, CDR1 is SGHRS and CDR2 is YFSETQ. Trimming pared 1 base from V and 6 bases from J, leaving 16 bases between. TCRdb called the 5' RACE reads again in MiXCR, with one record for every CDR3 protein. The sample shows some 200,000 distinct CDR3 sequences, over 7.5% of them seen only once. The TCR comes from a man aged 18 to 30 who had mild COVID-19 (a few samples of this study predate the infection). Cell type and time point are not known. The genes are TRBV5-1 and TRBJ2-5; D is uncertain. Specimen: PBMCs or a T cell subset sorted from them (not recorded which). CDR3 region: CASSLRPSYPQTQYF. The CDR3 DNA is TGCGCCAGCAGCTTGAGACCCTCCTATCCCCAGACCCAGTACTTC.